This T cell receptor (beta chain) emerged from a study of cytomegalovirus exposure and HLA in healthy donors. Study details: An earlier analysis found fewer than 120 million unique TCR beta sequences from approximately 200 million T cells.

On this clone itself: As yet, its antigen is unknown. Distinct nucleotide sequences in the sample also encode this CDR3.

Study-wide results and caveats: It was confirmed in vitro that a few of the CMV-associated chains were specific for CMV antigens. A later analysis showed HLA-associated TCR beta chains outstripping equally common others in clonal expansion.

Germline values: CDR1 SGHAT, CDR2 FQNNGV. The CDR3 runs to 14 residues. Between the trimmed V and J ends, which lost 1 base and 7 bases, there was a span of 8 bases. Both 60 Vbeta primers and 13 Jbeta primers went into the PCR. Generated by immunoSEQ multiplex PCR, the TCRdb table keeps only in-frame clones and is missing some. The sample has about 100,000 clones, 75% seen once. This sequence originates from a male donor in good health and CMV-seropositive. This chain links TRBV11-2 with TRBJ1-6; possible D gene TRBD1, 6 bases. The sequenced sample was PBMCs. CDR3 sequence reads: CASSLGTENSPLHF. The CDR3 DNA sequence: TGTGCCAGCAGCTTAGGGACAGAAAATTCACCCCTCCACTTT.